This entry is about one T cell receptor (beta chain). Its target is unknown. The sample originates from a study of T cells in tuberculosis. Findings of the study overall: Shorter CDR3-alpha in active tuberculosis partly drove smaller distances.

Some clones are missing from TCRdb's copy, which holds only in-frame ones; the method was immunoSEQ multiplex PCR. The sample yields about 36,000 clones, about 94% seen once. The receptor comes from a donor aged 10 to 29 with latent tuberculosis or without tuberculosis infection. Sequencing was done on a sample of PBMCs.

The DNA for the CDR3 is TGTGCCAGCAGTTACCAGGATTCTGGAAACACCATATATTTT. It is translated as CASSYQDSGNTIYF. The chain recombines TRBV6-5 with TRBJ1-3; unclear D gene. Germline loops: CDR1 MNHEY, CDR2 SVGAGI. Trimming cost V 2 bases and J 1 base, with 6 bases left between them. The CDR3 extends over 14 amino acids.